A single sample is the source of the 20 T cell receptor beta chains below, sequenced in a study of memory CD4+ T cells and cytomegalovirus serostatus (dated by TCRdb to between 2018 and 2020). The receptor library was made with the immunoSEQ multiplex PCR assay. TCRdb provides this immuneACCESS table in a form limited to in-frame rearrangements. Some clones are lacking; in checked studies, under half of them reflect an unresolved V gene, and why the rest are absent is not known. Within this sample are approximately 88,000 clones, with 80% of them counted one time only. The top ten hold approximately 4% of the sample. Single viable CD3+CD4+CD8-CD45RO+ cells were sorted as memory CD4+ T cells on a FACSAria II. Sequencing was carried out using memory CD4+ T cells from blood. The source of these receptors is an adult in good health and CMV-seropositive.

CDR3: CASSQDHLTEIQETQYF. The CDR3 region has the DNA TGCGCCAGCAGCCAAGACCACCTCACCGAGATCCAAGAGACCCAGTACTTC. The chain has TRBV4-1 and TRBJ2-5; no reliable D call. This CDR3 contains 17 residues. The V end was cut by 0 bases, the J end by 1 base, with 15 bases between. Germline lookup yields CDR1 MGHRA and CDR2 YSYEKL.

DNA for the CDR3: TGTGCCAGCAGCCCCCGGACTAGCCTCGCCGGGGAGCTGTTTTTT. Encoded protein: CASSPRTSLAGELFF. The rearrangement joins TRBV5-4 to TRBJ2-2; TRBD2 matches 8 bases. CDR1 and CDR2 from the germline V gene are SGHNT and YYREEE (reference sequence). V gave up 4 bases and J gave up 6 bases; unmatched junction bases: 8. The CDR3 contains 15 residues.

V gene TRBV19 combines with J gene TRBJ1-5; a weak D match, TRBD1 (5 bases). V lost 5 bases and J 1 base, leaving 18 bases between the germline ends. The germline V gene has CDR1 LNHDA and CDR2 SQIVND (reference sequence). This CDR3 comprises 17 residues. This CDR3 reads CASSRGWAGKSNQPQHF. Here the CDR3 DNA reads TGTGCCAGTAGTCGGGGGTGGGCAGGGAAAAGCAATCAGCCCCAGCATTTT.

The rearrangement joins TRBV5-6 to TRBJ2-2, with D tentatively TRBD2 (6 bases). The germline CDR1 and CDR2 sequences are SGHDT and YYEEEE. CDR3 size: 15 residues. Trimming cost V 1 base and J 3 bases, with 10 bases left between them. In DNA form, the CDR3 reads TGTGCCAGCAGCTTGTGGGGGGAGTACACCGGGGAGCTGTTTTTT. This gives the protein CASSLWGEYTGELFF. Combining the CDR3 with reference TRBV5-6 and TRBJ2-2 gives the whole variable domain DAGVTQSPTHLIKTRGQQVTLRCSPKSGHDTVSWYQQALGQGPQFIFQYYEEEERQRGNFPDRFSGHQFPNYSSELNVNALLLGDSALYLCASSLWGEYTGELFFGEGSRLTVL.

This rearrangement joins TRBV10-1 to TRBJ1-1, with D possibly matching TRBD1 (5 bases). Per germline, CDR1 WNHNN and CDR2 SYGVQD (reference sequence). The CDR3 totals 13 residues. With 8 bases removed from V and 1 base from J, the gap between germline ends came to 11 bases. CDR3: CASRRGGNTEAFF. As DNA, the CDR3 is TGCGCCAGCCGCCGTGGGGGGAACACTGAAGCTTTCTTT.

The chain recombines TRBV5-5 with TRBJ1-1; D not resolved. V dropped 0 bases and J dropped 11 bases, with 14 bases sitting between them. Germline lookup yields CDR1 SGHKS and CDR2 YYEKEE (reference sequence). The CDR3 is 13 residues long. DNA of the CDR3: TGTGCCAGCAGCTTGGTGGAGTTCCACCCGGCTTTCTTT. Amino acid sequence: CASSLVEFHPAFF.

The chain recombines TRBV9 with TRBJ1-5, with D possibly matching TRBD1 (5 bases). The CDR3 runs 14 residues. Trimming cost V 4 bases and J 5 bases, with 13 bases left between them. Germline V gene sequence: CDR1 SGDLS, CDR2 YYNGEE. The CDR3 DNA sequence: TGTGCCAGCAGCATTGGGACCGGTGATCAGCCCCAGCATTTT. Amino acids: CASSIGTGDQPQHF.

The chain joins TRBV7-9 to TRBJ2-6, with D possibly matching TRBD1 (6 bases). The CDR3 spans 14 residues. CDR1 SEHNR and CDR2 FQNEAQ come from the germline V gene (reference sequence). V lost 5 bases, J lost 4 bases, and 9 bases lay in between. The DNA for the CDR3 is TGTGCCAGCAGCCCCCAGGGGGGGGCCAACGTCCTGACTTTC. Protein product: CASSPQGGANVLTF.

The chain has TRBV11-3 and TRBJ2-1; TRBD1 or TRBD2 may be the D gene (5 bases each). CDR1 SGHNT and CDR2 YENEEA come from the germline V gene. CDR3 size: 14 residues. Trimming pared 4 bases from V and 9 bases from J, leaving 16 bases between. CDR3 in amino acids: CASSWTEEGTEQFF. The DNA of the CDR3 is TGTGCCAGCAGCTGGACTGAAGAGGGGACTGAGCAGTTCTTC.

The chain carries TRBV28 and TRBJ1-1, with a possible D match to TRBD1 (5 bases). V was cut by 6 bases and J by 4 bases, with 18 bases left in between. The CDR3 loop spans 15 amino acids. From germline, CDR1 is MDHEN and CDR2 SYDVKM. The CDR3 protein is CASSTPGVGGTEAFF. The CDR3 region has the DNA TGTGCCAGCAGCACCCCCGGGGTGGGGGGCACTGAAGCTTTCTTT.

The gene calls are TRBV5-8 and TRBJ2-5; 8 bases map to TRBD2. The junction had 12 bases not matched to a gene; V was cut back by 3 bases and J by 5 bases. The CDR3 has 16 amino acids. Germline V gene sequence: CDR1 SGHTS, CDR2 YDEGEE. The CDR3 loop reads CASSSGREGRRETQYF. CDR3 in DNA: TGTGCCAGCAGCTCCGGACGGGAGGGCCGTAGGGAGACCCAGTACTTC.

The V call is TRBV18, the J call TRBJ2-1; D is ambiguous. Germline loops: CDR1 KGHSH, CDR2 LQKENI. The CDR3 has 16 amino acids. V gave up 1 base and J gave up 0 bases, with 10 bases separating them. The CDR3 bases are TGTGCCAGCTCACCACTCGCGGACCGCTCCTACAATGAGCAGTTCTTC. Translation: CASSPLADRSYNEQFF.

The V gene is TRBV28, the J gene TRBJ2-7, with a possible D match to TRBD2 (6 bases). The V end lost 6 bases, the J end lost 0 bases, and 12 bases lay between the germline ends. The CDR3 covers 14 residues. Germline V CDR1 and CDR2: MDHEN, SYDVKM. The CDR3 is CASRERASSYEQYF. For the CDR3, the DNA is TGTGCCAGCAGAGAGCGGGCAAGCTCCTACGAGCAGTACTTC.

The genes are TRBV27 and TRBJ1-1, with unresolved D. Between the trimmed V and J ends, which lost 7 bases and 1 base, there was a span of 19 bases. The germline V gene encodes CDR1 MNHEY and CDR2 SMNVEV (reference sequence). The CDR3 extends over 16 amino acids. For the CDR3, the DNA is TGTGCCAGCACCCCCACACGAGACCGCCGGAACACTGAAGCTTTCTTT. Its translation: CASTPTRDRRNTEAFF.

The rearrangement links TRBV18 to TRBJ1-5, with 9 positions matching TRBD1. This CDR3 has 16 amino acids. The V segment lost 2 bases and the J segment 1 base; nucleotides outside the gene matches: 3. The germline V gene encodes CDR1 KGHSH and CDR2 LQKENI. CDR3 in DNA: TGTGCCAGCTCACCAACGGGACAGGGAAGCAATCAGCCCCAGCATTTT. Translation gives CASSPTGQGSNQPQHF.

The rearrangement joins TRBV11-1 to TRBJ2-3, with 9 nucleotides matching TRBD2. The germline gives CDR1 SGHAT, CDR2 FQDESV (reference sequence). Unmatched junction bases numbered 14, after V lost 4 bases and J lost 3 bases. There are 18 residues in the CDR3. CDR3 bases: TGTGCCAGCAGCTCAGTTGGTCGGCTAGCGGGACCTACAGATACGCAGTATTTT. Translation gives CASSSVGRLAGPTDTQYF.

The V gene is TRBV6-6, the J gene TRBJ1-1; the D is unclear. Germline V lookup: CDR1 MNHNY, CDR2 SVGAGI (reference sequence). This CDR3 spans 11 amino acids. Trimming pared 5 bases from V and 5 bases from J, leaving 6 bases between. CDR3 region: CASSPGTEAFF. In nucleotides, the CDR3 is TGTGCCAGCAGTCCCGGGACTGAAGCTTTCTTT.

The chain joins TRBV19 to TRBJ1-1; TRBD1 might be the D (5 bases). Trimming left V 6 bases short and J 1 base short, with 15 bases between. This CDR3 has 15 amino acids. Germline V gene sequence: CDR1 LNHDA, CDR2 SQIVND (reference sequence). The CDR3: CASRTAGAANTEAFF. CDR3 bases: TGTGCCAGTAGGACCGCTGGGGCGGCGAACACTGAAGCTTTCTTT.

The V and J genes are TRBV6-6 and TRBJ2-7; 10 nucleotides line up with TRBD1. CDR3 size: 16 residues. The ends lost 6 bases at V and 0 bases at J; junction bases unmatched: 8. The germline V gene has CDR1 MNHNY and CDR2 SVGAGI (reference sequence). The CDR3 protein is CASSLRTGGASYEQYF. CDR3 DNA: TGTGCCAGCAGCCTTCGGACAGGGGGAGCCTCCTACGAGCAGTACTTC.

V and J are TRBV5-1 and TRBJ2-5; a weak D match, TRBD2 (7 bases). The CDR3 has 17 residues. Germline-derived CDR1 and CDR2 are SGHRS and YFSETQ. The ends were cut back, 0 bases at V and 4 bases at J, with 19 bases in the middle. CDR3 DNA sequence: TGCGCCAGCAGCTTGGTGCCTCAGGGGACTATAGCAGAGACCCAGTACTTC. Protein: CASSLVPQGTIAETQYF.